The 18 T cell receptor beta chains given below trace back to one sample, sequenced in a study of shared clonotypes between healthy human individuals. Repertoires were generated with immunoSEQ multiplex PCR, while TCRdb's copy carries only in-frame clones and drops some. The repertoire holds 2 million to 2.5 million clones, with about 95% as singletons. Naivety among CD8 cells was defined by CD45RO negativity and positive CCR7 selection, thereby excluding terminally differentiated effector memory CD45RA+ cells. Material for sequencing was naive CD8+ T cells sorted from blood. The receptors originated from a man aged 18 to 29 in good health.

The chain uses TRBV4-2 and TRBJ1-5; a possible D gene is TRBD1 (6 bases). This CDR3 is 17 amino acids long. Trimming cost V 3 bases and J 6 bases, with 21 bases left between them. Germline CDR1 and CDR2: LGHNA and YNFKEQ. The CDR3 region is CASSQGAQLTGSQPQHF. The CDR3 DNA sequence: TGTGCCAGCAGCCAGGGCGCACAATTAACAGGGTCTCAGCCCCAGCATTTT.

This chain uses TRBV10-1 with TRBJ2-1; 10 bases agree with TRBD2. The CDR3 sequence is 17 residues long. Trimming removed 7 bases from V and 4 bases from J; junction bases left unmatched: 13. Germline CDR1 is WNHNN and CDR2 is SYGVQD (reference sequence). The CDR3 DNA sequence: TGCGCCAGCACGCCAACCTTCGGACTAGCGGAGTACAATGAGCAGTTCTTC. It yields the protein CASTPTFGLAEYNEQFF.

The gene calls are TRBV18 and TRBJ2-3; TRBD1 is a possible D gene (6 bases). The CDR3 consists of 12 residues. Trimming took 4 bases from V and 5 from J, leaving 7 bases between them. Germline loops: CDR1 KGHSH, CDR2 LQKENI. The CDR3 sequence is CASSQGEDTQYF. The CDR3 region has the DNA TGTGCCAGCTCACAGGGGGAAGATACGCAGTATTTT.

This clone was seen once. The CDR3 sequence: CASSFGESYNEQFF. The CDR3 nucleotides read TGCGCCAGCAGCTTCGGCGAGTCCTACAATGAGCAGTTCTTC. This rearrangement joins TRBV5-1 to TRBJ2-1; D remains ambiguous. The CDR3 is made up of 14 amino acids. Per the germline V gene, CDR1 is SGHRS and CDR2 is YFSETQ. Deletions cut 2 bases from V and 1 base from J, with 7 bases between.

Concerning this clone: Distinct nucleotide sequences in the sample also encode this CDR3. The gene calls are TRBV29-1 and TRBJ2-3, with D perhaps TRBD1 (5 bases). The CDR3 sequence is 14 residues long. Germline V CDR1 and CDR2: SQVTM, ANQGSEA. Trimming pared 1 base from V and 2 bases from J, leaving 10 bases between. The CDR3: CSVEGGQLTDTQYF. The DNA for the CDR3 is TGCAGCGTTGAAGGGGGCCAACTCACAGATACGCAGTATTTT.

Regarding this clone: Other DNA sequences within the sample encode an identical CDR3. The rearrangement uses TRBV6-5 and TRBJ2-7, with 11 bases lining up with TRBD1. The CDR3 loop spans 14 amino acids. Losses at the gene ends were 5 bases for V and 2 bases for J; bases not matched to a gene: 2. The germline gives CDR1 MNHEY, CDR2 SVGAGI. CDR3 protein: CASSEDRGPYEQYF. The CDR3 nucleotides read TGTGCCAGCAGTGAGGACAGGGGGCCCTACGAGCAGTACTTC.

This chain joins TRBV28 and TRBJ2-7; D gene ambiguous. V dropped 7 bases and J dropped 7 bases, with 17 bases sitting between them. From germline, CDR1 is MDHEN and CDR2 SYDVKM. CDR3 length: 13 amino acids. CDR3 nucleotides: TGTGCCAGCACCCTGACACGTCAAGGAGAGCAGTACTTC. It specifies CASTLTRQGEQYF.

This clone was seen only once. Other DNA variants within this sample encode the same CDR3. CDR3: CASSPATGSYEQYF. The CDR3 DNA sequence: TGTGCCAGTAGTCCCGCCACAGGCTCCTACGAGCAGTACTTC. The chain has TRBV19 and TRBJ2-7, with D possibly being TRBD1 (5 bases). V lost 5 bases to trimming and J lost 0 bases, with 11 bases between them. CDR1 is LNHDA, CDR2 SQIVND, per germline (reference sequence). The CDR3 is 14 residues long.

This chain connects TRBV5-4 to TRBJ1-2; 9 bases line up with TRBD1. V trimming: 3 bases; J trimming: 6 bases; junction bases outside the gene matches: 3. CDR1 and CDR2 (germline): SGHNT, YYREEE (reference sequence). The CDR3 spans 13 residues. Written as DNA, the CDR3 is TGTGCCAGCAGCTCGGGACAGGGTGATGGCTACACCTTC. Its protein product is CASSSGQGDGYTF.

The chain employs TRBV7-2 and TRBJ2-7; the D call may be TRBD1 or TRBD2 (6 bases each). From germline, CDR1 is SGHTA and CDR2 FQGNSA. V lost 0 bases and J lost 6, with 24 bases in between. The length of the CDR3 is 18 residues. The chain's CDR3 is CASSLAGGLVMNGFEQYF. The CDR3 DNA reads as TGTGCCAGCAGCTTAGCCGGGGGCCTTGTCATGAATGGTTTCGAGCAGTACTTC.

This chain uses TRBV13 with TRBJ2-3, with D unclear. Germline loops: CDR1 PRHDT, CDR2 FYEKMQ (reference sequence). The CDR3 consists of 12 residues. Trimming stripped 5 bases from V and 6 bases from J, with 9 bases between. For the CDR3, the DNA is TGTGCCAGCAGCACCCCGGCGGATACGCAGTATTTT. Translating it yields CASSTPADTQYF.

The rearrangement joins TRBV23-1 to TRBJ1-1; perhaps TRBD1 as D (5 bases). TRBV23-1 is known as an ORF, though its function is uncertain. V was clipped by 3 bases and J by 1 base, with 12 bases between them. The CDR3 is 15 amino acids. CDR3 residues: CASSQGRGRNTEAFF. The DNA of the CDR3 is TGCGCCAGCAGTCAGGGGCGGGGGAGGAACACTGAAGCTTTCTTT.

This clone appeared once. V gene TRBV6-4 combines with J gene TRBJ1-1; D gene unclear. The V and J ends lost 5 bases and 7 bases respectively, with 14 bases between them. Germline-derived CDR1 and CDR2 are MRHNA and SNTAGT. This CDR3 comprises 13 residues. CDR3 in amino acids: CASSYSWLGEAFF. CDR3 bases: TGTGCCAGCAGTTATTCGTGGCTTGGTGAAGCTTTCTTT.

J is TRBJ2-3 and V is TRBV27, with D uncertain. CDR3 length equals 14 residues. V lost 3 bases, J lost 3 bases, and 10 bases lay in between. Looked up from germline, CDR1 is MNHEY and CDR2 is SMNVEV (reference sequence). CDR3 nucleotides: TGTGCCAGCAGTTTTTGGGGTCCAACAGATACGCAGTATTTT. Protein: CASSFWGPTDTQYF.

This chain joins TRBV9 and TRBJ2-1; no reliable D call. The CDR3 consists of 13 residues. Germline V gives CDR1 SGDLS, CDR2 YYNGEE. The ends were cut back, 4 bases at V and 7 bases at J, with 12 bases in the middle. CDR3 loop: CASSPQPENEQFF. The CDR3 DNA reads TGTGCCAGCAGCCCCCAGCCAGAAAATGAGCAGTTCTTC.

The chain carries TRBV13 and TRBJ1-3; perhaps TRBD1 as D (6 bases). With 8 bases removed from V and 2 bases from J, the gap between germline ends came to 16 bases. There are 15 residues in the CDR3. CDR1 is PRHDT, CDR2 FYEKMQ, per germline (reference sequence). The DNA of the CDR3 is TGTGCCAGCGCCGAAGGGGACATCCCTGGAAACACCATATATTTT. Amino acids: CASAEGDIPGNTIYF.

The rearrangement joins TRBV7-6 to TRBJ2-1; D unresolved. The CDR3 is made up of 18 amino acids. Germline CDR1 is SGHVS and CDR2 is FNYEAQ. Trimming left V 0 bases short and J 5 bases short, with 20 bases between. CDR3 bases: TGTGCCAGCAGCTTAGCCTCGCCTCCGGGCGAGGCCCACAATGAGCAGTTCTTC. This codes for CASSLASPPGEAHNEQFF.

This sequence joins TRBV4-1 and TRBJ1-3; D is unclear. Trimming pared 5 bases from V and 0 bases from J, leaving 11 bases between. The CDR3 contains 15 residues. In germline, CDR1 is MGHRA, CDR2 YSYEKL. The CDR3 bases are TGCGCCAGCAGCGGCCGGGGAGTCTCTGGAAACACCATATATTTT. Translating it yields CASSGRGVSGNTIYF.